The source of this T cell receptor (beta chain) is a study of control samples from healthy donors and cancer patients. Measured with immunoSEQ multiplex PCR; TCRdb has only the in-frame clones, and not every one. There are roughly 180,000 clones in the sample; around 92% occur only once, and around 2% lies in the top ten. The CDR3 runs 14 residues. Trimming removed 2 bases at V and 8 bases at J, with 14 bases between. Per the germline V gene, CDR1 is SGHDT and CDR2 is YYEEEE. This sequence originates from a middle-aged woman in good health. The chain joins TRBV5-6 to TRBJ1-5; a weak D match, TRBD1 (5 bases). Sequenced sample: blood. The CDR3 here is CASSLGDGAKPQHF. CDR3 DNA: TGTGCCAGCAGCTTAGGGGACGGTGCTAAGCCCCAGCATTTT.